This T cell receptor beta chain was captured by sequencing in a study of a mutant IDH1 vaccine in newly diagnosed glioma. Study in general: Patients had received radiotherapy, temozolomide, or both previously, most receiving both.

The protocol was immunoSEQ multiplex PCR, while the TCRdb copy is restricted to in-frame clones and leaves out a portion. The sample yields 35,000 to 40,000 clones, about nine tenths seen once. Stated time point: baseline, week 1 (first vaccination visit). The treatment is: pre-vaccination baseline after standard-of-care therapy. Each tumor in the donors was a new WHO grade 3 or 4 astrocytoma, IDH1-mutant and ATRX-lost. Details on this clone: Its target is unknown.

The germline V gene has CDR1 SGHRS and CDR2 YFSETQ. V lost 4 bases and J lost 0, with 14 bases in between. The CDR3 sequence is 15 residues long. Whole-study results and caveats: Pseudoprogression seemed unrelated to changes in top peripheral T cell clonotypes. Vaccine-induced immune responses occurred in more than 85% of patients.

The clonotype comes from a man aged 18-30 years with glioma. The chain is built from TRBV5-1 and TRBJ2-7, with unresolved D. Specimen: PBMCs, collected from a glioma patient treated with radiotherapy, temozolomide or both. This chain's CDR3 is CASSRVLPGSYEQYF. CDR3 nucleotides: TGCGCCAGCAGCCGGGTCTTACCGGGCTCCTACGAGCAGTACTTC.